Each of the 3 T cell receptor beta chains below was sequenced from the same sample in a study of human T cells and chemical hapten exposure. TCRdb recomputed calls from the RACE reads with MiXCR, one row per CDR3 protein. The sample has some 81,000 distinct CDR3 sequences, around a tenth seen once. Time point in this sample: patch test 2, 6 weeks after DPC sensitization. Sample treatment: therapeutic diphenylcyclopropenone sensitization with weekly scalp DPC. The sequences come from whole blood, collected in connection with sensitization to the hapten diphenylcyclopropenone (DPC). The receptors were sampled from a man aged 18 to 30 with alopecia areata. Some clones in this sample may be carry-over from other donors' samples.

The gene calls are TRBV7-3 and TRBJ2-1, with 8 nucleotides matching TRBD2. This CDR3 is built from 17 residues. V was clipped by 5 bases and J by 1 base; unmatched bases: 10. Germline V CDR1 and CDR2: SGHTA, FQGTGA. CDR3 in amino acids: CASSPGGAGSSYNEQFF. As DNA, the CDR3 is TGTGCCAGCAGCCCCGGGGGGGCAGGTTCTTCCTACAATGAGCAGTTCTTC.

In this sample, this clonotype turned up a few times. The J gene is TRBJ1-2, the V gene TRBV20-1; tentatively, D is TRBD1 (5 bases). CDR3 length: 18 amino acids. The V gene lost 2 bases and the J gene lost 4 bases, with 26 bases spanning the gap. Germline V gene sequence: CDR1 DFQATT, CDR2 SNEGSKA (reference sequence). The CDR3 coding sequence is TGCAGTGCTAGATTATGGGACGTCCGATTGGCAGCTCGCTATGGCTACACCTTC. Translated, it gives CSARLWDVRLAARYGYTF.

This clonotype showed up many times. J is TRBJ1-1 and V is TRBV11-3; D perhaps matches TRBD1 (5 bases). Germline CDR1 and CDR2: SGHNT and YENEEA. The V end lost 5 bases, the J end lost 2 bases, and 9 bases lay between the germline ends. The CDR3 sequence is 13 residues long. As DNA, the CDR3 is TGTGCCAGCAGCCGGGACCAAAACACTGAAGCTTTCTTT. Amino acid sequence: CASSRDQNTEAFF.